Listed below are T cell receptor beta chains from one sample, sequenced in a study of shared clonotypes between healthy human individuals. The data were produced by immunoSEQ multiplex PCR, yet TCRdb's version contains in-frame clones alone and is incomplete. The sample lists 2 million to 2.5 million clones; roughly 90% were seen once. The sequencing input was naive CD4+ T cells from PBMCs. Source of these receptors: a man younger than 35 in good health. Some clones in this sample may be carry-over from other donors' samples. Each CDR3 is given with its conserved first and last residue. The order of the fields is CDR3 protein, CDR3 DNA, clone size, V gene, J gene, D gene. The D gene is left open where the match is weak. Clone size is stated in some rows and not others, as once, few, many or a class when expanded.

CAISESPSGYEQYF	TGTGCCATCAGTGAGTCGCCCTCGGGCTACGAGCAGTACTTC	-	TRBV10-3	TRBJ2-7	-
CASSYEGQKYGYTF	TGCGCCAGCAGCTACGAAGGACAGAAATATGGCTACACCTTC	-	TRBV5-1	TRBJ1-2	-
CASSTLDREQNINTGELFF	TGCGCCAGCAGCACCCTGGACAGGGAACAGAACATAAACACCGGGGAGCTGTTTTTT	-	TRBV10-1	TRBJ2-2	TRBD1
CASSKDGRQETQYF	TGTGCCAGCAGCAAGGACGGACGCCAAGAGACCCAGTACTTC	-	TRBV5-4	TRBJ2-5	-
CASSRALAGNNRLNEQYF	TGTGCCAGCTCACGGGCGCTAGCGGGAAACAACCGGCTGAACGAGCAGTACTTC	-	TRBV18	TRBJ2-7	TRBD2
CSVVRLTENTEAFF	TGCAGCGTTGTACGTCTTACGGAGAACACTGAAGCTTTCTTT	-	TRBV29-1	TRBJ1-1	-
CASSVGLQRASYNEQFF	TGTGCCAGCAGCGTAGGCCTCCAGCGGGCCTCCTACAATGAGCAGTTCTTC	-	TRBV9	TRBJ2-1	-
CASSERRSSYNEQFF	TGTGCCAGCAGCGAGAGACGCAGCTCCTACAATGAGCAGTTCTTC	-	TRBV7-3	TRBJ2-1	-
CASSPGGLNTGELFF	TGTGCCAGCAGCCCCGGGGGTTTAAACACCGGGGAGCTGTTTTTT	-	TRBV9	TRBJ2-2	-
CASSKSTTYEQYF	TGTGCCAGCAGCAAAAGCACTACCTACGAGCAGTACTTC	-	TRBV6-1	TRBJ2-7	-
CASSLGGGVYNEQFF	TGTGCCAGCAGCTTAGGGGGAGGTGTGTACAATGAGCAGTTCTTC	once	TRBV7-2	TRBJ2-1	-
CASTGRGKRHGYTF	TGTGCCAGCACGGGGAGGGGCAAGCGCCATGGCTACACCTTC	few	TRBV6-1	TRBJ1-2	-
CASQGQGTDTQYF	TGTGCCAGCCAGGGACAGGGCACAGATACGCAGTATTTT	once	TRBV10-3	TRBJ2-3	TRBD1
CASSFSPPRDEQYF	TGCGCCAGCAGCTTCTCGCCCCCTAGGGACGAGCAGTACTTC	-	TRBV5-1	TRBJ2-7	-
CASSSQPGQQAEAFF	TGTGCCAGCAGCTCCCAGCCGGGACAGCAGGCTGAAGCTTTCTTT	-	TRBV11-2	TRBJ1-1	TRBD1
CSARERAQYF	TGCAGTGCTAGAGAGCGAGCGCAGTATTTT	-	TRBV20-1	TRBJ2-3	-
CASSSASGLYTEAFF	TGTGCCAGCAGTTCCGCTTCAGGGTTGTACACTGAAGCTTTCTTT	-	TRBV27	TRBJ1-1	-
CASSLGGTDFNYGYTF	TGTGCCAGCAGCTTAGGAGGGACAGACTTCAACTATGGCTACACCTTC	-	TRBV7-2	TRBJ1-2	TRBD1
CASSSDPGGELFF	TGTGCCAGCAGCTCCGACCCGGGGGGGGAGCTGTTTTTT	once	TRBV7-3	TRBJ2-2	-
CASSLEPWTDTQYF	TGCGCCAGCAGCTTGGAGCCTTGGACAGATACGCAGTATTTT	-	TRBV5-1	TRBJ2-3	-
CASSLAQGAGEAFF	TGTGCCAGCAGCTTGGCGCAGGGGGCGGGTGAAGCTTTCTTT	-	TRBV5-6	TRBJ1-1	TRBD1
CASSPHQLGASSYEQYF	TGTGCCAGCAGTCCCCACCAACTCGGGGCGAGCTCCTACGAGCAGTACTTC	-	TRBV27	TRBJ2-7	-
CASSPGAQETQYF	TGCGCCAGCAGCCCCGGGGCGCAAGAGACCCAGTACTTC	-	TRBV5-1	TRBJ2-5	-
CASSKPGPFEAFF	TGTGCCAGCAGTAAACCGGGACCGTTTGAAGCTTTCTTT	-	TRBV6-1	TRBJ1-1	-
CAWGPGPIITQYF	TGTGCCTGGGGCCCGGGACCAATTATAACGCAGTATTTT	-	TRBV30	TRBJ2-3	-
CAISAQLREAKYF	TGTGCCATCAGCGCCCAACTACGGGAAGCTAAGTACTTC	-	TRBV10-3	TRBJ2-7	-
CASSLSGQSYNEQFF	TGTGCCAGCAGCTTATCCGGACAGTCCTACAATGAGCAGTTCTTC	-	TRBV7-2	TRBJ2-1	-
CASSYGGRTWEQYF	TGTGCCAGCAGTTATGGCGGGAGAACTTGGGAGCAGTACTTC	-	TRBV6-6	TRBJ2-7	TRBD2
CATATTGSSNEQFF	TGTGCCACCGCAACGACAGGTTCCTCCAATGAGCAGTTCTTC	once	TRBV6-1	TRBJ2-1	-
CASSGSSGTLNTGELFF	TGTGCCAGCAGCGGCTCATCCGGGACCCTGAACACCGGGGAGCTGTTTTTT	-	TRBV9	TRBJ2-2	-
CASMTRPRGNTIYF	TGTGCCAGTATGACACGGCCTCGTGGAAACACCATATATTTT	-	TRBV19	TRBJ1-3	-
CASSLLSASGNTIYF	TGTGCCAGCAGTTTATTGTCGGCATCTGGAAACACCATATATTTT	-	TRBV28	TRBJ1-3	-
CASSLGASYGYTF	TGTGCCAGCAGCTTGGGGGCATCCTATGGCTACACCTTC	-	TRBV5-6	TRBJ1-2	-
CASSPGTNTEAFF	TGCGCCAGCAGCCCTGGGACGAACACTGAAGCTTTCTTT	-	TRBV5-1	TRBJ1-1	-
CASSYAGTNQPQHF	TGTGCCAGCAGCTACGCGGGGACCAATCAGCCCCAGCATTTT	-	TRBV7-2	TRBJ1-5	-
CATRVAGEWGNEQFF	TGCGCCACCAGAGTAGCGGGAGAGTGGGGCAATGAGCAGTTCTTC	once	TRBV5-1	TRBJ2-1	TRBD2
CASSRIGTEAFF	TGTGCCAGCAGCAGAATCGGCACTGAAGCTTTCTTT	-	TRBV25-1	TRBJ1-1	-
CASSKRGDTQYF	TGTGCCAGCAGCAAGAGGGGAGATACGCAGTATTTT	once	TRBV6-6	TRBJ2-3	-
CASSYSSGANVLTF	TGTGCCAGCAGCTACTCTTCTGGGGCCAACGTCCTGACTTTC	-	TRBV9	TRBJ2-6	-
CASSPAETQYF	TGTGCCAGCTCACCCGCAGAGACCCAGTACTTC	-	TRBV18	TRBJ2-5	-
CASSPTITGGNEQYF	TGTGCCAGCAGTCCAACCATAACAGGTGGGAACGAGCAGTACTTC	-	TRBV28	TRBJ2-7	-
CASSLPGSETQYF	TGTGCCAGCAGCTTACCCGGGTCAGAGACCCAGTACTTC	-	TRBV5-4	TRBJ2-5	-
CASSYSTEGGKFF	TGTGCCAGCAGTTACTCGACCGAGGGGGGGAAGTTCTTC	once	TRBV6-5	TRBJ2-1	-
CASSLLAGDYNEQFF	TGTGCCAGCAGCTTACTAGCGGGGGACTACAATGAGCAGTTCTTC	-	TRBV7-2	TRBJ2-1	TRBD2
CASSLSGGSYEQYF	TGTGCCAGCAGCTTGTCAGGGGGCTCCTACGAGCAGTACTTC	-	TRBV5-6	TRBJ2-7	TRBD1
CASKGQGIIYEQYF	TGTGCCAGTAAAGGACAGGGGATTATCTACGAGCAGTACTTC	once	TRBV28	TRBJ2-7	TRBD1